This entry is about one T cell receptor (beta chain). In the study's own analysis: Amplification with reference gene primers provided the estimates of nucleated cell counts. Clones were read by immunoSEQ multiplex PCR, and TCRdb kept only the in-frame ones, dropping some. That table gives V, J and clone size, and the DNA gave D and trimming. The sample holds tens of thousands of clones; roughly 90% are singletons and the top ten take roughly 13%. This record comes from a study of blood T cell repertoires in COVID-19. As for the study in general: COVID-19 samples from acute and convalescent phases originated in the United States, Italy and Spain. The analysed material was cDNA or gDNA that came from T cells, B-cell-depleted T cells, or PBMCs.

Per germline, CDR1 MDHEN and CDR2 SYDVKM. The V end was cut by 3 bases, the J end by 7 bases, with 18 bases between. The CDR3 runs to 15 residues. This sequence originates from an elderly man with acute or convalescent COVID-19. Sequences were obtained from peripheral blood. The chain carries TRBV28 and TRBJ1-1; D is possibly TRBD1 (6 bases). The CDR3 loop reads CASSFGGAGLFEAFF. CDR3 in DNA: TGTGCCAGCAGTTTCGGGGGGGCAGGTTTATTTGAAGCTTTCTTT.